The rows below give T cell receptor beta chains drawn from one sample of a study of identical twins. TCRdb re-called the 5' RACE reads through MiXCR, storing one row per CDR3 protein. The data show about 720,000 distinct CDR3 sequences, over 8.5% seen once. This sample also appeared in a second study, on yellow fever vaccine responses in identical twins.

What was sequenced was PBMCs. These receptors all come from a young woman in good health. Each CDR3 is given with its conserved first and last residue. D genes are given only for firm matches. A clone size is listed for some rows: how often the clone was seen (once, few, many), or a class if it is expanded.

j_call: TRBJ2-3; cdr3_length: 16; clone_size: NA; d_call: TRBD2; v_call: TRBV7-2; cdr3_aa: CASSLVGGGVTDTQYF; cdr3_nt: TGTGCCAGCAGCTTAGTCGGGGGGGGTGTCACAGATACGCAGTATTTT
j_call: TRBJ1-1; cdr3_length: 16; clone_size: NA; d_call: NA; v_call: TRBV5-1; cdr3_aa: CASSLTGTGLQTEAFF; cdr3_nt: TGCGCCAGCAGCTTGACTGGAACAGGGTTGCAGACTGAAGCTTTCTTT
j_call: TRBJ2-1; cdr3_length: 15; clone_size: many; d_call: NA; v_call: TRBV28; cdr3_aa: CASSYPGVTDNEQFF; cdr3_nt: TGTGCCAGCAGCTACCCGGGAGTCACGGACAATGAGCAGTTCTTC
j_call: TRBJ2-7; cdr3_length: 15; clone_size: few; d_call: NA; v_call: TRBV6-5; cdr3_aa: CASSYALLGDYEQYF; cdr3_nt: TGTGCCAGCAGTTACGCCCTACTCGGAGACTACGAGCAGTACTTC
j_call: TRBJ1-1; cdr3_length: 16; clone_size: NA; d_call: TRBD1; v_call: TRBV15; cdr3_aa: CATSRKGQERNTEAFF; cdr3_nt: TGTGCCACCAGCAGAAAAGGACAGGAGCGGAACACTGAAGCTTTCTTT
j_call: TRBJ2-7; cdr3_length: 13; clone_size: NA; d_call: NA; v_call: TRBV2; cdr3_aa: CASIPDGAYEQYF; cdr3_nt: TGTGCCAGCATCCCGGACGGAGCCTACGAGCAGTACTTC
j_call: TRBJ1-4; cdr3_length: 16; clone_size: NA; d_call: NA; v_call: TRBV20-1; cdr3_aa: CSARVTRGATNEKLFF; cdr3_nt: TGCAGTGCTAGAGTAACCCGGGGGGCAACTAATGAAAAACTGTTTTTT
j_call: TRBJ2-7; cdr3_length: 15; clone_size: NA; d_call: TRBD1; v_call: TRBV15; cdr3_aa: CATSRDFGQGYEQYF; cdr3_nt: TGTGCCACCAGCAGGGACTTCGGACAGGGCTACGAGCAGTACTTC
j_call: TRBJ2-3; cdr3_length: 14; clone_size: NA; d_call: TRBD2; v_call: TRBV11-3; cdr3_aa: CASSRGLFGDTQYF; cdr3_nt: TGTGCCAGCAGCAGGGGACTATTTGGTGATACGCAGTATTTT
j_call: TRBJ2-3; cdr3_length: 15; clone_size: NA; d_call: NA; v_call: TRBV5-1; cdr3_aa: CASSPDIGATDTQYF; cdr3_nt: TGCGCCAGCAGCCCCGATATCGGGGCCACAGATACGCAGTATTTT
j_call: TRBJ2-7; cdr3_length: 14; clone_size: few; d_call: TRBD2; v_call: TRBV6-1; cdr3_aa: CASSGTSRSYEQYF; cdr3_nt: TGTGCCAGCAGCGGGACTAGCCGATCCTACGAGCAGTACTTC
j_call: TRBJ2-1; cdr3_length: 12; clone_size: NA; d_call: TRBD2; v_call: TRBV7-9; cdr3_aa: CASGGLGNEQFF; cdr3_nt: TGTGCCAGCGGGGGACTAGGCAATGAGCAGTTCTTC
j_call: TRBJ2-7; cdr3_length: 16; clone_size: few; d_call: TRBD2; v_call: TRBV9; cdr3_aa: CASSVGSGTYSYEQYF; cdr3_nt: TGTGCCAGCAGCGTAGGGAGCGGGACCTACTCCTACGAGCAGTACTTC
j_call: TRBJ2-3; cdr3_length: 16; clone_size: NA; d_call: NA; v_call: TRBV5-1; cdr3_aa: CASSLEGSGRTDTQYF; cdr3_nt: TGCGCCAGCAGCTTGGAAGGGAGCGGACGCACAGATACGCAGTATTTT
j_call: TRBJ2-1; cdr3_length: 18; clone_size: NA; d_call: TRBD2; v_call: TRBV4-2; cdr3_aa: CASSQYSIAGGLVNEQFF; cdr3_nt: TGTGCCAGCAGCCAATATAGTATAGCGGGAGGCTTAGTGAATGAGCAGTTCTTC
j_call: TRBJ2-2; cdr3_length: 15; clone_size: few; d_call: TRBD1; v_call: TRBV7-6; cdr3_aa: CASSIGTGKPGELFF; cdr3_nt: TGTGCCAGCAGCATCGGGACAGGGAAACCCGGGGAGCTGTTTTTT
j_call: TRBJ2-2; cdr3_length: 15; clone_size: NA; d_call: TRBD2; v_call: TRBV20-1; cdr3_aa: CSATVSGRQAGELFF; cdr3_nt: TGCAGTGCTACTGTTAGCGGGAGACAGGCCGGGGAGCTGTTTTTT
j_call: TRBJ2-1; cdr3_length: 16; clone_size: NA; d_call: TRBD2; v_call: TRBV12-5; cdr3_aa: CASGLVIAGEKGEQFF; cdr3_nt: TGTGCTAGTGGTTTGGTAATAGCGGGAGAGAAGGGTGAGCAGTTCTTC
j_call: TRBJ1-1; cdr3_length: 12; clone_size: many; d_call: NA; v_call: TRBV12-3/TRBV12-4; cdr3_aa: CASRVGGTEAFF; cdr3_nt: TGTGCCAGCAGGGTGGGGGGGACTGAAGCTTTCTTT
j_call: TRBJ2-1; cdr3_length: 16; clone_size: many; d_call: TRBD2; v_call: TRBV7-9; cdr3_aa: CASSYRLAGLGNEQFF; cdr3_nt: TGTGCCAGCAGCTACAGACTAGCGGGCCTCGGAAATGAGCAGTTCTTC
j_call: TRBJ1-5; cdr3_length: 13; clone_size: few; d_call: NA; v_call: TRBV3-1; cdr3_aa: CASSQGQNQPQHF; cdr3_nt: TGTGCCAGCAGCCAAGGACAGAATCAGCCCCAGCATTTT
j_call: TRBJ2-5; cdr3_length: 14; clone_size: many; d_call: NA; v_call: TRBV7-9; cdr3_aa: CASSQQLAEETQYF; cdr3_nt: TGTGCCAGCAGCCAGCAACTAGCTGAAGAGACCCAGTACTTC
j_call: TRBJ2-4; cdr3_length: 14; clone_size: NA; d_call: TRBD2; v_call: TRBV7-9; cdr3_aa: CASKMAGGPNIQYF; cdr3_nt: TGTGCCAGCAAAATGGCGGGGGGGCCGAACATTCAGTACTTC
j_call: TRBJ2-7; cdr3_length: 15; clone_size: many; d_call: NA; v_call: TRBV5-1; cdr3_aa: CASSLYGSSSYEQYF; cdr3_nt: TGCGCCAGCAGCTTGTATGGGTCTTCTTCCTACGAGCAGTACTTC
j_call: TRBJ2-1; cdr3_length: 14; clone_size: once; d_call: NA; v_call: TRBV5-1; cdr3_aa: CASSQQETYNEQFF; cdr3_nt: TGCGCCAGCAGCCAGCAGGAGACCTACAATGAGCAGTTCTTC
j_call: TRBJ2-1; cdr3_length: 14; clone_size: NA; d_call: NA; v_call: TRBV6-5; cdr3_aa: CASSYGTMYNEQFF; cdr3_nt: TGTGCCAGCAGTTACGGGACGATGTACAATGAGCAGTTCTTC
j_call: TRBJ2-1; cdr3_length: 13; clone_size: many; d_call: NA; v_call: TRBV29-1; cdr3_aa: CSGYGGSYNEQFF; cdr3_nt: TGCAGCGGGTATGGGGGATCATACAATGAGCAGTTCTTC
j_call: TRBJ2-7; cdr3_length: 13; clone_size: NA; d_call: NA; v_call: TRBV7-9; cdr3_aa: CASSRTKQDEQYF; cdr3_nt: TGTGCCAGCAGCCGGACTAAGCAGGACGAGCAGTACTTC
j_call: TRBJ2-5; cdr3_length: 17; clone_size: NA; d_call: NA; v_call: TRBV7-2; cdr3_aa: CASSSSDMGGAQETQYF; cdr3_nt: TGTGCCAGCAGCTCTAGCGATATGGGCGGGGCTCAAGAGACCCAGTACTTC
j_call: TRBJ1-4; cdr3_length: 13; clone_size: few; d_call: NA; v_call: TRBV28; cdr3_aa: CASSGTRGEKLFF; cdr3_nt: TGTGCCAGCAGTGGGACCCGGGGTGAAAAACTGTTTTTT
j_call: TRBJ2-7; cdr3_length: 15; clone_size: NA; d_call: NA; v_call: TRBV30; cdr3_aa: CAWTKTARSPYEQYF; cdr3_nt: TGTGCCTGGACCAAGACAGCCCGCAGTCCCTACGAGCAGTACTTC
j_call: TRBJ2-1; cdr3_length: 17; clone_size: NA; d_call: TRBD2; v_call: TRBV20-1; cdr3_aa: CSARPDGTSGIYNEQFF; cdr3_nt: TGCAGTGCTAGACCCGACGGGACTAGCGGCATCTACAATGAGCAGTTCTTC
j_call: TRBJ2-3; cdr3_length: 17; clone_size: NA; d_call: TRBD2; v_call: TRBV4-3; cdr3_aa: CASSQDRTSGATDTQYF; cdr3_nt: TGCGCCAGCAGCCAAGATCGGACTAGCGGAGCCACAGATACGCAGTATTTT
j_call: TRBJ2-1; cdr3_length: 16; clone_size: many; d_call: NA; v_call: TRBV11-2; cdr3_aa: CASSLIMASITNEQFF; cdr3_nt: TGTGCCAGCAGCTTAATAATGGCCAGTATAACCAATGAGCAGTTCTTC
j_call: TRBJ2-3; cdr3_length: 17; clone_size: NA; d_call: NA; v_call: TRBV25-1; cdr3_aa: CASRGRGGPLSTDTQYF; cdr3_nt: TGTGCCAGCAGGGGCCGTGGGGGGCCGCTTAGCACAGATACGCAGTATTTT
j_call: TRBJ2-1; cdr3_length: 13; clone_size: many; d_call: NA; v_call: TRBV12-3/TRBV12-4; cdr3_aa: CASSSSPPGRQFF; cdr3_nt: TGTGCCAGCAGTTCGTCCCCCCCAGGTCGGCAGTTCTTC
j_call: TRBJ2-7; cdr3_length: 14; clone_size: many; d_call: TRBD2; v_call: TRBV6-1; cdr3_aa: CASTQTSGPYEQYF; cdr3_nt: TGTGCCAGCACTCAGACTAGCGGACCCTACGAGCAGTACTTC
j_call: TRBJ2-5; cdr3_length: 18; clone_size: many; d_call: NA; v_call: TRBV5-1; cdr3_aa: CASSQGAGVGGLQETQYF; cdr3_nt: TGCGCCAGCAGCCAAGGGGCGGGGGTCGGGGGCCTTCAAGAGACCCAGTACTTC
j_call: TRBJ2-7; cdr3_length: 13; clone_size: many; d_call: TRBD1; v_call: TRBV20-1; cdr3_aa: CSAGTGGSYEQYF; cdr3_nt: TGCAGTGCCGGGACAGGGGGATCCTACGAGCAGTACTTC
j_call: TRBJ2-1; cdr3_length: 15; clone_size: NA; d_call: TRBD2; v_call: TRBV7-9; cdr3_aa: CASMGTSGRTNEQFF; cdr3_nt: TGTGCCAGCATGGGGACTAGCGGGAGGACCAATGAGCAGTTCTTC
j_call: TRBJ1-1; cdr3_length: 15; clone_size: many; d_call: NA; v_call: TRBV10-1; cdr3_aa: CASSESIGMNTEAFF; cdr3_nt: TGCGCCAGCAGTGAGTCTATCGGGATGAACACTGAAGCTTTCTTT
j_call: TRBJ2-7; cdr3_length: 13; clone_size: few; d_call: NA; v_call: TRBV7-9; cdr3_aa: CASSPRDRHEQYF; cdr3_nt: TGTGCCAGCAGCCCTCGCGATCGGCACGAGCAGTACTTC
j_call: TRBJ1-3; cdr3_length: 13; clone_size: few; d_call: NA; v_call: TRBV7-3; cdr3_aa: CATPRTVGNTIYF; cdr3_nt: TGTGCCACCCCGAGGACAGTTGGAAACACCATATATTTT
j_call: TRBJ2-7; cdr3_length: 13; clone_size: many; d_call: NA; v_call: TRBV12-3/TRBV12-4; cdr3_aa: CASTRDSYYEQYF; cdr3_nt: TGTGCCAGTACCAGGGACTCCTACTACGAGCAGTACTTC
j_call: TRBJ2-1; cdr3_length: 16; clone_size: NA; d_call: TRBD2; v_call: TRBV6-2/TRBV6-3; cdr3_aa: CASRDRGLAGGNEQFF; cdr3_nt: TGTGCCAGCAGGGACCGGGGACTAGCGGGAGGAAATGAGCAGTTCTTC